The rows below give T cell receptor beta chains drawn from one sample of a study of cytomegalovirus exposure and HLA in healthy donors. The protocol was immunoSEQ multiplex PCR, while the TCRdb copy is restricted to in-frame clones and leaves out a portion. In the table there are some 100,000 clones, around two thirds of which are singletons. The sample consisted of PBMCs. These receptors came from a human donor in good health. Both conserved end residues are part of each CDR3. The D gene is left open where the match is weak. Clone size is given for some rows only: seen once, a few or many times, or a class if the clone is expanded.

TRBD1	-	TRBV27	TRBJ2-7	CASSHPGQGREQYF	TGTGCCAGCAGCCATCCGGGACAGGGGAGAGAGCAGTACTTC
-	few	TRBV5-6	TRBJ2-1	CASSLQRVGEQFF	TGTGCCAGCAGCTTGCAGCGGGTGGGTGAGCAGTTCTTC
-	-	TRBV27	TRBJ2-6	CASTPAGLGASGANVLTF	TGTGCCAGCACCCCGGCAGGCCTTGGGGCCTCTGGGGCCAACGTCCTGACTTTC
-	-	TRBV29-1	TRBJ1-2	CSGGGGNDGYTF	TGCAGCGGGGGCGGGGGAAACGATGGCTACACCTTC
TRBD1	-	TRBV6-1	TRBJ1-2	CASSLGQGNYGYTF	TGTGCCAGCAGCCTCGGACAGGGGAACTATGGCTACACCTTC
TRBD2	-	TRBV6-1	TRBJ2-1	CASERSGTSYNEQFF	TGTGCCAGTGAACGTAGCGGGACCTCCTACAATGAGCAGTTCTTC
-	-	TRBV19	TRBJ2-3	CASSALGTDTQYF	TGTGCCAGTAGTGCACTAGGCACAGATACGCAGTATTTT
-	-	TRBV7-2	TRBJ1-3	CASSPKNRYSGNTIYF	TGTGCCAGCAGCCCTAAAAACCGCTACTCTGGAAACACCATATATTTT
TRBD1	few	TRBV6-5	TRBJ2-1	CASSTRTGNMNEQFF	TGTGCCAGCAGTACTCGGACAGGGAATATGAATGAGCAGTTCTTC
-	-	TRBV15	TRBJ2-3	CATSRDSDTQYF	TGTGCCACCAGCAGGGACTCAGATACGCAGTATTTT
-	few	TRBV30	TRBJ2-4	CAWSVLRGGGQNIQYF	TGTGCCTGGAGTGTTCTTCGTGGGGGGGGCCAGAACATTCAGTACTTC
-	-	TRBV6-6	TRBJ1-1	CASSYLETVNTEAFF	TGTGCCAGCAGTTACCTCGAGACAGTGAACACTGAAGCTTTCTTT
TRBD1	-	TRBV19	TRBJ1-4	CASSTPRTGGKGWLRLSTNEKLFF	TGTGCCAGTAGTACCCCCCGAACAGGGGGCAAGGGGTGGTTGCGCTTGTCAACTAATGAAAAACTGTTTTTT
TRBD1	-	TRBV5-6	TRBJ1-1	CASSSPHGTDNTEAFF	TGTGCCAGCAGCTCCCCCCACGGGACAGATAACACTGAAGCTTTCTTT
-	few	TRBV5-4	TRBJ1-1	CASSPGGSEAFF	TGTGCCAGCAGCCCGGGTGGGTCTGAAGCTTTCTTT
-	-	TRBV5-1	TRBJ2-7	CASSFMAGEQYF	TGCGCCAGCAGCTTCATGGCGGGGGAGCAGTACTTC
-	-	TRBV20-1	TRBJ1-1	CSVEETEAFF	TGCAGTGTAGAGGAGACTGAAGCTTTCTTT
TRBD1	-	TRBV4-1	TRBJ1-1	CASSQPDRGYNEAFF	TGCGCCAGCAGCCAACCGGACAGGGGGTATAATGAAGCTTTCTTT
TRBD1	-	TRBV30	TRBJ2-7	CACTGQVYEQYF	TGTGCCTGCACTGGACAGGTTTACGAGCAGTACTTC
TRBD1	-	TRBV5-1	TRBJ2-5	CASRQGPETQYF	TGCGCCAGCCGACAGGGGCCGGAGACCCAGTACTTC
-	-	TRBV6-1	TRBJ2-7	CASSEEIGVSYEQYF	TGTGCCAGCAGTGAAGAGATCGGGGTATCCTACGAGCAGTACTTC
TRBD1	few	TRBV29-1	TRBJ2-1	CSAHDRGRYNEQFF	TGCAGCGCCCATGACAGGGGGCGTTACAATGAGCAGTTCTTC
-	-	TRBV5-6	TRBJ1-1	CASSPPQALNTEAFF	TGTGCCAGCAGCCCCCCGCAAGCCTTGAACACTGAAGCTTTCTTT
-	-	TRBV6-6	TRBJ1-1	CASRANIAGEAFF	TGTGCCAGCAGGGCGAACATAGCGGGCGAAGCTTTCTTT
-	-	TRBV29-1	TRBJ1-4	CSGCRRGGKLFF	TGCAGCGGATGCCGAAGGGGTGGAAAACTGTTTTTT
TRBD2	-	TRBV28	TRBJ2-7	CASSLGVAGVYEQYF	TGTGCCAGCAGTTTAGGGGTGGCGGGGGTCTACGAGCAGTACTTC
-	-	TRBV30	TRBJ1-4	CAWSVRAGLVRGEKLFF	TGTGCCTGGAGTGTACGGGCAGGGCTCGTCAGGGGTGAAAAACTGTTTTTT
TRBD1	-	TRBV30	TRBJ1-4	CAWSVRAGTGRNEKLFF	TGTGCCTGGAGTGTAAGGGCCGGGACAGGGAGAAATGAAAAACTGTTTTTT
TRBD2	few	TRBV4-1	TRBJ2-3	CASSQEQETSGSTDTQYF	TGCGCCAGCAGCCAAGAGCAGGAGACTAGCGGGTCCACAGATACGCAGTATTTT
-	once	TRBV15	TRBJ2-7	CATSRDRAGWYEQYF	TGTGCCACCAGCAGAGACCGTGCGGGTTGGTACGAGCAGTACTTC
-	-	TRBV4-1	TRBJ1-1	CASSQNPPGNTEAFF	TGCGCCAGCAGCCAAAATCCACCCGGGAACACTGAAGCTTTCTTT
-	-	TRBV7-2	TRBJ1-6	CASSLAEGTYSPLHF	TGTGCCAGCAGCTTAGCGGAGGGTACATATTCACCCCTCCACTTT
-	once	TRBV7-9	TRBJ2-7	CASSNNYEQYF	TGTGCCAGCAGCAACAACTACGAGCAGTACTTC
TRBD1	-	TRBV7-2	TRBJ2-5	CASGRDRKETQYF	TGTGCCAGCGGCCGGGACAGAAAAGAGACCCAGTACTTC
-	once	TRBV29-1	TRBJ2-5	CSVEKGAQETQYF	TGCAGCGTTGAAAAGGGAGCCCAAGAGACCCAGTACTTC
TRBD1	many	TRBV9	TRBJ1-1	CASSPRTGGKAFF	TGTGCCAGCAGCCCACGGACAGGGGGGAAAGCTTTCTTT
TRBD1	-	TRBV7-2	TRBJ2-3	CASSLEQGVSTDTQYF	TGTGCCAGCAGCTTAGAGCAGGGGGTGAGCACAGATACGCAGTATTTT
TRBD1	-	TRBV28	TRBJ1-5	CASSPGGTGVQPQHF	TGTGCCAGCAGCCCTGGGGGGACAGGGGTTCAGCCCCAGCATTTT
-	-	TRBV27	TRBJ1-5	CASSSNRDRSPSNQPQHF	TGTGCCAGCAGTTCAAACCGCGACAGGTCCCCCAGCAATCAGCCCCAGCATTTT
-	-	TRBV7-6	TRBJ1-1	CASSRREDTEAFF	TGTGCCAGCAGCCGCAGGGAGGACACTGAAGCTTTCTTT
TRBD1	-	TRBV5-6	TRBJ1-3	CASSVTGAGNTIYF	TGTGCCAGCAGCGTGACAGGGGCTGGAAACACCATATATTTT
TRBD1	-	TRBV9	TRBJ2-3	CASSVAGGGTDTQYF	TGTGCCAGCAGCGTAGCAGGGGGTGGCACAGATACGCAGTATTTT
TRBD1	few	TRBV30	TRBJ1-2	CAWKRSGTGGLANYGYTF	TGTGCCTGGAAACGTAGTGGGACAGGGGGCTTAGCTAACTATGGCTACACCTTC
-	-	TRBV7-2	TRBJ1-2	CASSLSGGGYGYTF	TGTGCCAGCAGCCTTAGTGGGGGCGGGTATGGCTACACCTTC
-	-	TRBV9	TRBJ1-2	CASSVGRTANYGYTF	TGTGCCAGCAGCGTAGGGCGGACAGCTAACTATGGCTACACCTTC
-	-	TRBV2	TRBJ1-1	CASSLRGQSNTEAFF	TGTGCCAGCAGTTTACGGGGTCAGTCAAACACTGAAGCTTTCTTT
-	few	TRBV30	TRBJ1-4	CAWSGRGDEKLFF	TGTGCCTGGAGTGGTCGCGGAGATGAAAAACTGTTTTTT
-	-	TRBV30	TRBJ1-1	CAWSVRGLPQNTEAFF	TGTGCCTGGAGTGTACGCGGGCTGCCACAGAACACTGAAGCTTTCTTT
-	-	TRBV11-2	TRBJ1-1	CASSLVSFEAFF	TGTGCCAGCAGCTTAGTTTCCTTCGAGGCTTTCTTT
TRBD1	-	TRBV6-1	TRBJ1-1	CASSEPGQGNTEAFF	TGTGCCAGCAGTGAGCCGGGACAGGGGAACACTGAAGCTTTCTTT
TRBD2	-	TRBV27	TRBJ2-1	CASSSRTSGYYNEQFF	TGTGCCAGCAGTTCCCGGACTAGCGGATACTACAATGAGCAGTTCTTC
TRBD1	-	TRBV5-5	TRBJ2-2	CASSLKGLGTANTGELFF	TGTGCCAGCAGCTTGAAAGGCCTGGGGACAGCGAACACCGGGGAGCTGTTTTTT
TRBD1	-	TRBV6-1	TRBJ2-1	CASSDGTGYEQFF	TGTGCCAGCAGTGATGGGACAGGGTATGAGCAGTTCTTC
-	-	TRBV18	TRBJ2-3	CASSPLGTFAMDTQYF	TGTGCCAGCTCACCCCTCGGGACTTTCGCTATGGATACGCAGTATTTT
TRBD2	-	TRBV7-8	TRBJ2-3	CASSLWPAGASTDTQYF	TGTGCCAGCAGCTTATGGCCAGCGGGGGCTAGCACAGATACGCAGTATTTT
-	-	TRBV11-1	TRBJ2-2	CASSQDRPNTGELFF	TGTGCCAGCAGCCAAGACAGGCCTAACACCGGGGAGCTGTTTTTT
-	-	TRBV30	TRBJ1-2	CAWSSMRGYTF	TGTGCCTGGAGTAGTATGCGCGGCTACACCTTC
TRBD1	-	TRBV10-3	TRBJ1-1	CAISETGGTEAFF	TGTGCCATCAGTGAAACAGGGGGCACTGAAGCTTTCTTT
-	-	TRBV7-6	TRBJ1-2	CASSLEGVGYTF	TGTGCCAGCAGCTTAGAGGGGGTCGGCTACACCTTC
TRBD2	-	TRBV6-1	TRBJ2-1	CASRLANSYNEQFF	TGTGCCAGCAGACTAGCGAACTCCTACAATGAGCAGTTCTTC